Following are 3 T cell receptor beta chains from one sample sequenced in a study of blood T cell repertoires in COVID-19. The data were produced by immunoSEQ multiplex PCR, yet TCRdb's version contains in-frame clones alone and is incomplete. This table holds about 110,000 clones, less than 85% found once. Sample: peripheral blood. All receptors come from a human donor in a cohort sampled during active or convalescent COVID-19.

This chain joins TRBV11-2 and TRBJ1-1, with D possibly being TRBD1 (5 bases). V was pared by 6 bases and J by 3 bases, with 8 bases between. CDR1 is SGHAT and CDR2 is FQNNGV in the germline V gene. The CDR3 sequence is 12 residues long. CDR3 loop: CASRGLDTEAFF. CDR3 coding DNA: TGTGCCAGCAGGGGGCTGGACACTGAAGCTTTCTTT. Full variable domain (outside the CDR3, taken from reference TRBV11-2 and TRBJ1-1): EAGVAQSPRYKIIEKRQSVAFWCNPISGHATLYWYQQILGQGPKLLIQFQNNGVVDDSQLPKDRFSAERLKGVDSTLKIQPAKLEDSAVYLCASRGLDTEAFFGQGTRLTVV.

This chain connects TRBV20-1 to TRBJ2-2; perhaps TRBD1 as D (5 bases). V lost 6 bases, J lost 3 bases, and 14 bases lay in between. Germline V gene lookup returns CDR1 DFQATT and CDR2 SNEGSKA (reference sequence). This CDR3 region has 14 residues. The CDR3 protein is CSASRGRDTGELFF. The CDR3 nucleotides are TGCAGTGCCAGTCGTGGCAGGGACACCGGGGAGCTGTTTTTT.

This clone appeared once. This chain uses TRBV19 with TRBJ2-7; D may be TRBD2 (7 bases). The V gene lost 4 bases and the J gene lost 0 bases, with 13 bases spanning the gap. The CDR3 has 15 residues. CDR1 is LNHDA, CDR2 SQIVND, per germline (reference sequence). The DNA for the CDR3 is TGTGCCAGTAGTAGGGTGGCGGGGGCCTCCTACGAGCAGTACTTC. Protein sequence: CASSRVAGASYEQYF.